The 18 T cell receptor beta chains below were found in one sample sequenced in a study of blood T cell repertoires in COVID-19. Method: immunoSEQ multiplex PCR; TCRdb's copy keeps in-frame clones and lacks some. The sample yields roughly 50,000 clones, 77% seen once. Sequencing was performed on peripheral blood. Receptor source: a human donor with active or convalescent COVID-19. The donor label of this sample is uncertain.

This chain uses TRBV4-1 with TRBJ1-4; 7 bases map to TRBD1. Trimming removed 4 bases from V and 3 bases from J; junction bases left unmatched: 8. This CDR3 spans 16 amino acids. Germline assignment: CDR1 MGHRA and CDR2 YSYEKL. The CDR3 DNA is TGCGCCAGCAGCCCGACAGGGTTGGGAGCTAATGAAAAACTGTTTTTT. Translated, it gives CASSPTGLGANEKLFF.

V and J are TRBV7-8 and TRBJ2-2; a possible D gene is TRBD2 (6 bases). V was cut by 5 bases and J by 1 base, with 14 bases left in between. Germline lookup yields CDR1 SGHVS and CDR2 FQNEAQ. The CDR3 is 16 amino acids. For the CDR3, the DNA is TGTGCCAGCAGCCCTCAACTAGCTGGGAACACCGGGGAGCTGTTTTTT. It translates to CASSPQLAGNTGELFF.

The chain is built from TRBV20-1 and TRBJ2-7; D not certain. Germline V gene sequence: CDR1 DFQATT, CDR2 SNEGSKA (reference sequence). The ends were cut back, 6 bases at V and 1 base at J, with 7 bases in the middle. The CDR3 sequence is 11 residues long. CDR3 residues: CSAQFSYEQYF. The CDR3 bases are TGCAGTGCCCAATTTTCCTACGAGCAGTACTTC.

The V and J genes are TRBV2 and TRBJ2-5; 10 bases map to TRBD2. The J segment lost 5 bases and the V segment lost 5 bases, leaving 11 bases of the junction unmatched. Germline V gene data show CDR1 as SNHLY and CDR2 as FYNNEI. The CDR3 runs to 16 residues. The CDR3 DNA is TGTGCCAGCAGTAAGACTAGCGGGTTCCTTGGGGAGACCCAGTACTTC. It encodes CASSKTSGFLGETQYF.

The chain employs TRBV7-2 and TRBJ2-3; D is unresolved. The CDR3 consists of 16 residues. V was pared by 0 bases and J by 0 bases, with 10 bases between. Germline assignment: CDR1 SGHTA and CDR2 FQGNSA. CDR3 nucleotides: TGTGCCAGCAGCTTAGCGCTACAGCCAAGCACAGATACGCAGTATTTT. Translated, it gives CASSLALQPSTDTQYF.

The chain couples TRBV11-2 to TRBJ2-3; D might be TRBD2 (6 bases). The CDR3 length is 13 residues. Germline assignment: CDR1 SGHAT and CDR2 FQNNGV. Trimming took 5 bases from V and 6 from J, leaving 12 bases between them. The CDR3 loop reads CASSPGRGDTQYF. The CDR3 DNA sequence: TGTGCCAGCAGCCCCGGGAGAGGGGATACGCAGTATTTT.

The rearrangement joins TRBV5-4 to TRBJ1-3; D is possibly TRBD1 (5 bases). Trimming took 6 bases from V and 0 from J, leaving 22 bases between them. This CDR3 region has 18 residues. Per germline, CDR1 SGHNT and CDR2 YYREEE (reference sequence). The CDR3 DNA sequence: TGTGCCAGCATGCAGGGTCCACGTCCCCAGAGCTCTGGAAACACCATATATTTT. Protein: CASMQGPRPQSSGNTIYF.

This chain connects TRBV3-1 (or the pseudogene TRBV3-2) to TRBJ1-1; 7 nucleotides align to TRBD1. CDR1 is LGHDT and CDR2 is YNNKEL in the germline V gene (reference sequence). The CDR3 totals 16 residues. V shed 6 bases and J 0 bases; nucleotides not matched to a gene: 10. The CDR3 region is CASRTVQTGMNTEAFF. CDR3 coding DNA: TGTGCCAGCAGAACCGTTCAGACAGGGATGAACACTGAAGCTTTCTTT.

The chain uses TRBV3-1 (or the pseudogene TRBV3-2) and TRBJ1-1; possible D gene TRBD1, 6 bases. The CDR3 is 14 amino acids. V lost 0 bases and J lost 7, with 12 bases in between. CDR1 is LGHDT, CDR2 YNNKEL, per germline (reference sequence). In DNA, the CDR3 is TGTGCCAGCAGCCAAGAAGCAGGGGTGGATGAAGCTTTCTTT. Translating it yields CASSQEAGVDEAFF.

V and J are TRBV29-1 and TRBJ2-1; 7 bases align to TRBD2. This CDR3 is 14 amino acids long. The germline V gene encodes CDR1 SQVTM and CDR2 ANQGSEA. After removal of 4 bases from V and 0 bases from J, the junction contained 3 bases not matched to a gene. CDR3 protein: CSVGRGSSYNEQFF. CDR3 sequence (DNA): TGCAGCGTTGGTCGCGGGAGCTCCTACAATGAGCAGTTCTTC.

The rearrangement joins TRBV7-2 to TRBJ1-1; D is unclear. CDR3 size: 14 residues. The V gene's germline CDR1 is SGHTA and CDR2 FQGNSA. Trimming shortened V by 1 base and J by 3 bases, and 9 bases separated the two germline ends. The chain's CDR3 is CASSLEGGYTEAFF. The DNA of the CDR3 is TGTGCCAGCAGCTTAGAAGGCGGGTACACTGAAGCTTTCTTT.

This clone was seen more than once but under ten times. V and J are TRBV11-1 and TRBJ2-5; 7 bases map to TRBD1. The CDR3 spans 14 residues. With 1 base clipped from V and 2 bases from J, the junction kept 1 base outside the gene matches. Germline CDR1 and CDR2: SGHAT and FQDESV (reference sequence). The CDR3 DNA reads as TGTGCCAGCAGCTTAGGGACAGGACAAGAGACCCAGTACTTC. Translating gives CASSLGTGQETQYF.

The CDR3 DNA is TGTGCCAGTAGAGGGCCCGGGACTCCCTACGAGCAGTACTTC. Amino acids: CASRGPGTPYEQYF. The rearrangement links TRBV19 to TRBJ2-7; possibly TRBD2 for D (6 bases). CDR1 LNHDA and CDR2 SQIVND come from the germline V gene (reference sequence). V lost 6 bases to trimming and J lost 2 bases, with 14 bases between them. The CDR3 is 14 amino acids.

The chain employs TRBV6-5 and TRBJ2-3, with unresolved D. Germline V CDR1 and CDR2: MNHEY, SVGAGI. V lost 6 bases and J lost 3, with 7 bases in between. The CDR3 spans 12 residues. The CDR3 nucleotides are TGTGCCAGCAGCTCCCAGACAGATACGCAGTATTTT. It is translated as CASSSQTDTQYF.

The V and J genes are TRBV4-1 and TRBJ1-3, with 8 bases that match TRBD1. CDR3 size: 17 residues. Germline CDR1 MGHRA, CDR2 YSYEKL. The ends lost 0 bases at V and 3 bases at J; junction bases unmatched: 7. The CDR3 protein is CASSQDRTGIDGNTIYF. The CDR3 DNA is TGCGCCAGCAGCCAAGATCGGACAGGGATTGATGGAAACACCATATATTTT.

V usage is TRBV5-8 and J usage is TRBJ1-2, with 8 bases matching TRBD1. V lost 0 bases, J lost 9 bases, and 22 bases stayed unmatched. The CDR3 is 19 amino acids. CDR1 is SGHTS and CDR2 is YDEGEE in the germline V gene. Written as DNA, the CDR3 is TGTGCCAGCAGCTTGGGTTCCGGGACAGGAATATATACCCTTTATAGCTACACCTTC. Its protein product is CASSLGSGTGIYTLYSYTF.

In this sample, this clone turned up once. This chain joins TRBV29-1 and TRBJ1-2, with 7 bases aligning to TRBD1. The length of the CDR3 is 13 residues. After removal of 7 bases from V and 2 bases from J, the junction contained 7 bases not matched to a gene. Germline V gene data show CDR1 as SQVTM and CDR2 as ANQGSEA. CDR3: CSASTGSNYGYTF. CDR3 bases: TGCAGCGCATCGACAGGGTCGAACTATGGCTACACCTTC.

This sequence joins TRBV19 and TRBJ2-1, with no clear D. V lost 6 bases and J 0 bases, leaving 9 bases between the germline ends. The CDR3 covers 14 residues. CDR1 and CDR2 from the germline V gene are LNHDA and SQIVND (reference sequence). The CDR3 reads CASSGYSSYNEQFF. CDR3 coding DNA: TGTGCCAGTAGCGGTTACAGCTCCTACAATGAGCAGTTCTTC.